These T cell receptor beta chains were read from a single sample in a study of cytomegalovirus exposure and HLA in healthy donors. Repertoires were generated with immunoSEQ multiplex PCR, while TCRdb's copy carries only in-frame clones and drops some. There are 200,000 to 250,000 clones in the sample, with 0.95% to 1.3% held by the top ten. The sequenced material came from PBMCs. Receptors were obtained from a girl aged 2 to 10 in good health and CMV-seropositive. CDR3s include the opening cysteine and the closing phenylalanine or tryptophan. D genes are given only for firm matches.

v_gene	d_gene	j_gene	CDR3nt	CDR3aa
TRBV6-5	TRBD1	TRBJ1-5	TGTGCCAGTAGGGGGACAGGGAAGGGCAATCAGCCCCAGCATTTT	CASRGTGKGNQPQHF
TRBV28	.	TRBJ2-5	TGTGCCAGCAGCTACGGCGGGGGCGAGACCCAGTACTTC	CASSYGGGETQYF
TRBV28	.	TRBJ2-6	TGTGCCAGCAGCCCCTGGGACTTCGTCTCTGGGGCCAACGTCCTGACTTTC	CASSPWDFVSGANVLTF
TRBV28	.	TRBJ1-4	TGTGCCAGCAGTTCTCTCGACTGGAATGAAAAACTGTTTTTT	CASSSLDWNEKLFF
TRBV2	.	TRBJ2-3	TGTGCCAGCAGCTCCCCTAGCAAACCCACAGATACGCAGTATTTT	CASSSPSKPTDTQYF
TRBV7-7	.	TRBJ2-3	TGTGCTAGCAGCTTAATCGGACTCACAGATACGCAGTATTTT	CASSLIGLTDTQYF
TRBV28	.	TRBJ1-5	TGTGCCAGCACTATCAGGGGAAATAGCAATCAGCCCCAGCATTTT	CASTIRGNSNQPQHF
TRBV6-1	TRBD2	TRBJ2-6	TGTGCCAGCAGTGCCCCTAGCGGGAGGTCTAGTGGGGCCAACGTCCTGACTTTC	CASSAPSGRSSGANVLTF
TRBV4-2	TRBD2	TRBJ2-5	TGTGCCAGCAGCCAAGAACTAGCGGGAGGGCAGTTGGACGAGACCCAGTACTTC	CASSQELAGGQLDETQYF
TRBV7-8	.	TRBJ2-1	TGTGCCAGCAGCTCGGAGCGGGTGCCCTACAATGAGCAGTTCTTC	CASSSERVPYNEQFF
TRBV13	.	TRBJ1-1	TGTGCCAGCAGCACCGGGGGCACTGAAGCTTTCTTT	CASSTGGTEAFF
TRBV7-9	TRBD2	TRBJ2-1	TGTGCCAGCAGCCTGAGACTAGCGGGAGGGCCAATCGGCGAGCAGTTCTTC	CASSLRLAGGPIGEQFF
TRBV5-1	.	TRBJ2-1	TGCGCCAGCAGCTTGACGGGCAATGAGCAGTTCTTC	CASSLTGNEQFF
TRBV19	.	TRBJ2-1	TGTGCCAGTAGGTCCTCTAGCTGGGGCAATGAGCAGTTCTTC	CASRSSSWGNEQFF
TRBV5-4	.	TRBJ2-1	TGTGCCAGCAGCTTATCCGCCAGCGGAGAGCAGTTCTTC	CASSLSASGEQFF
TRBV18	TRBD2	TRBJ2-1	TGTGCCAGCTCACCGGGGACTAGTTTCGAGAATGAGCAGTTCTTC	CASSPGTSFENEQFF
TRBV28	.	TRBJ1-1	TGTGCCAGCAGTCCGACGACAGTTCTTAGGGCTTTCTTT	CASSPTTVLRAFF
TRBV6-1	TRBD2	TRBJ2-7	TGTGCCAGCCGGGTAGGGGAGGGATTCTACGAGCAGTACTTC	CASRVGEGFYEQYF
TRBV5-1	TRBD2	TRBJ2-3	TGCGCCAGCAGCCCCGGGGGCGGGGGGGATACGCAGTATTTT	CASSPGGGGDTQYF
TRBV4-2	.	TRBJ2-1	TGTGCCAGCAGCCAAGTTGACGCAGGGATCCGCCCGTACAATGAGCAGTTCTTC	CASSQVDAGIRPYNEQFF
TRBV5-6	TRBD2	TRBJ2-1	TGTGCCAGCAGCCCGGAACTAGCGGGAGAATACAATGAGCAGTTCTTC	CASSPELAGEYNEQFF
TRBV28	TRBD2	TRBJ2-7	TGTGCCAGCAGTCCCACCGGGACTAGACTTACCCCCTGGCTCGGCGAGCAGTACTTC	CASSPTGTRLTPWLGEQYF
TRBV18	TRBD2	TRBJ2-1	TGTGCCAGCTCACCATCAAGCGGGAGATTCCATGAGCAGTTCTTC	CASSPSSGRFHEQFF
TRBV10-3	TRBD2	TRBJ2-3	TGTGCCATCAGAAAAGGGACTAGTGGCACAGATACGCAGTATTTT	CAIRKGTSGTDTQYF
TRBV5-1	.	TRBJ1-1	TGCGCCAGCAGCCAAAGACCGACAGTTGAGAACACTGAAGCTTTCTTT	CASSQRPTVENTEAFF
TRBV7-2	.	TRBJ2-1	TGTGCCAGCAGCTTAGTCGCCGGAGTCGTCTACAATGAGCAGTTCTTC	CASSLVAGVVYNEQFF